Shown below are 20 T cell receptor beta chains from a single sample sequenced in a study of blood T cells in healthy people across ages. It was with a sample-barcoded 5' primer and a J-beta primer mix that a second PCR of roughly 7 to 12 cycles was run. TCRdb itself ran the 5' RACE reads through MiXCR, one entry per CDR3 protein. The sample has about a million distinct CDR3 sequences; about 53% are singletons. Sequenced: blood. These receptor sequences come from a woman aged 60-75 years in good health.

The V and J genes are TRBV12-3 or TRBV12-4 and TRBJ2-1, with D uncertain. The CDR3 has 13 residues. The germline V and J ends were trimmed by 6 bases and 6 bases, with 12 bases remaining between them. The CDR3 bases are TGTGCCAGCAGGGGGATAGCCGGCAATGAGCAGTTCTTC. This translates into CASRGIAGNEQFF.

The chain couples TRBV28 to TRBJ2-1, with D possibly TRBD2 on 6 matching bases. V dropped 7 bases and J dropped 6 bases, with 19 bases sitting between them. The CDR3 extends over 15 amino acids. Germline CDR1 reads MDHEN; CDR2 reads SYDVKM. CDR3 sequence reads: CASIPYTGTGNEQFF. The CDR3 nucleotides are TGTGCCAGCATCCCTTACACCGGGACTGGCAATGAGCAGTTCTTC. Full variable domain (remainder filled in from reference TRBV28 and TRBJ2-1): DVKVTQSSRYLVKRTGEKVFLECVQDMDHENMFWYRQDPGLGLRLIYFSYDVKMKEKGDIPEGYSVSREKKERFSLILESASTNQTSMYLCASIPYTGTGNEQFFGPGTRLTVL.

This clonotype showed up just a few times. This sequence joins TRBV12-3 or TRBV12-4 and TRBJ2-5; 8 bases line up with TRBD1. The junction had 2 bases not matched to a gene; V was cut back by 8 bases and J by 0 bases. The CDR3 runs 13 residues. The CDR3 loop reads CASRTGHQETQYF. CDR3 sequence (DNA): TGTGCCAGCCGGACAGGGCACCAAGAGACCCAGTACTTC.

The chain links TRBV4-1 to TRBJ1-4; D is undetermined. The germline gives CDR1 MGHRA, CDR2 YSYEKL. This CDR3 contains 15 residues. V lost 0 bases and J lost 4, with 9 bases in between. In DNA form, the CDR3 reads TGCGCCAGCAGCCAAGATCCAGGTTTTAATGAAAAACTGTTTTTT. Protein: CASSQDPGFNEKLFF.

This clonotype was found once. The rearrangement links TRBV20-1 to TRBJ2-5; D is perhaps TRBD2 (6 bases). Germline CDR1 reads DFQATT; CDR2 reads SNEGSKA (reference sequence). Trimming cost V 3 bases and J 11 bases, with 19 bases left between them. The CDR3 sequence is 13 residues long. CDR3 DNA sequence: TGCAGTGCTAGTGGGGACGCGGAGGGAGAGCAGTACTTC. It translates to CSASGDAEGEQYF.

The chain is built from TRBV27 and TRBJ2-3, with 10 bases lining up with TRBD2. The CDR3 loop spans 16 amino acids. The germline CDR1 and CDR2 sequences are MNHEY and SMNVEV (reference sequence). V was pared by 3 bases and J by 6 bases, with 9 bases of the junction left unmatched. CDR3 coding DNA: TGTGCCAGCAGTTTGGGAGTAGCGGGAGGTTGGGATACGCAGTATTTT. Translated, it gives CASSLGVAGGWDTQYF.

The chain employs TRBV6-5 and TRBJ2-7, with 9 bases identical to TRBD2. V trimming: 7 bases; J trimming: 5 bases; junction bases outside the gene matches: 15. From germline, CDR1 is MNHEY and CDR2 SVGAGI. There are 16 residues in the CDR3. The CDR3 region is CASNPFIGTSIHEQYF. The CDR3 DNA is TGTGCCAGCAACCCCTTTATCGGGACTAGCATACACGAGCAGTACTTC.

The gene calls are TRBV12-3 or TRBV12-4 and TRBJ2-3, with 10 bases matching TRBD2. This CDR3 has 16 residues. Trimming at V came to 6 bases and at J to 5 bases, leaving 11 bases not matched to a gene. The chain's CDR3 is CASSLRAGGPKDTQYF. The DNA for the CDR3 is TGTGCCAGCAGCCTTCGAGCGGGAGGGCCGAAAGATACGCAGTATTTT.

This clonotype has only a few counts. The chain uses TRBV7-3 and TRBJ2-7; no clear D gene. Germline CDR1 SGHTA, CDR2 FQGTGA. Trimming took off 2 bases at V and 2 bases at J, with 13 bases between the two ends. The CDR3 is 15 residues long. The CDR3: CASSLQARSPYEQYF. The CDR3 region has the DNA TGTGCCAGCAGCTTACAGGCCAGGTCCCCCTACGAGCAGTACTTC.

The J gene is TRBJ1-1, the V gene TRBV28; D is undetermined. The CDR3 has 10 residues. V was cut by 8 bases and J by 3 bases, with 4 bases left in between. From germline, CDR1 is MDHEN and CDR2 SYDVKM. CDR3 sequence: CASPHTEAFF. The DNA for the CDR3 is TGTGCCAGCCCTCACACTGAAGCTTTCTTT. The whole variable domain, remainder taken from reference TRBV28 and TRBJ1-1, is DVKVTQSSRYLVKRTGEKVFLECVQDMDHENMFWYRQDPGLGLRLIYFSYDVKMKEKGDIPEGYSVSREKKERFSLILESASTNQTSMYLCASPHTEAFFGQGTRLTVV.

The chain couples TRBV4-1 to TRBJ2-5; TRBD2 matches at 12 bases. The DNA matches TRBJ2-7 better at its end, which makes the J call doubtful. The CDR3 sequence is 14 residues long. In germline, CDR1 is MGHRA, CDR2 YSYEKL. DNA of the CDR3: TGCGCCAGCAGCCAACGGACTAGCGGGAACGAGCAGTACTTC. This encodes CASSQRTSGNEQYF.

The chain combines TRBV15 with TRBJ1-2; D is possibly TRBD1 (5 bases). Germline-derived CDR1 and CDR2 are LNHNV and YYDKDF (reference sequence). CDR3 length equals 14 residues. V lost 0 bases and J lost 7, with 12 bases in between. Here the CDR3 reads CATSREEQVPGYTF. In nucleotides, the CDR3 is TGTGCCACCAGCAGAGAGGAACAGGTTCCTGGCTACACCTTC.

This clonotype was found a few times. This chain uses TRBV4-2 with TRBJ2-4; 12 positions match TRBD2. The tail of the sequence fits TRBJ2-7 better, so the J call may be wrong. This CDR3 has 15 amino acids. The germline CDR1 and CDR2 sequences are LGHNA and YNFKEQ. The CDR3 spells CASSHPSGRAGEQYF. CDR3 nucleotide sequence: TGTGCCAGCAGCCATCCTAGCGGGAGGGCTGGCGAGCAGTACTTC.

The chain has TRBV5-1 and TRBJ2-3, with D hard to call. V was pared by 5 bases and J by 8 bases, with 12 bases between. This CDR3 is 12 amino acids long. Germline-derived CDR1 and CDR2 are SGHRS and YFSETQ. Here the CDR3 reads CASSFTAGTQYF. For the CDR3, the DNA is TGCGCCAGCAGTTTCACAGCAGGTACGCAGTATTTT.

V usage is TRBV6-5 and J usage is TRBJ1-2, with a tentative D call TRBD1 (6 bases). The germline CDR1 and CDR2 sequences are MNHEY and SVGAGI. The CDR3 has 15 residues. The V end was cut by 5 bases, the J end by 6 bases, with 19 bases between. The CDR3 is CASSGMLHRENGYTF. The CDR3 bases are TGTGCCAGCAGTGGGATGCTGCACAGGGAAAATGGCTACACCTTC.

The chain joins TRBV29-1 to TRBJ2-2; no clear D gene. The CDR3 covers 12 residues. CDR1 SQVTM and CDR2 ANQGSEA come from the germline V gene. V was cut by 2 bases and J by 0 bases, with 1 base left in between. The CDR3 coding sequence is TGCAGCGTTGAATCGAACACCGGGGAGCTGTTTTTT. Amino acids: CSVESNTGELFF.

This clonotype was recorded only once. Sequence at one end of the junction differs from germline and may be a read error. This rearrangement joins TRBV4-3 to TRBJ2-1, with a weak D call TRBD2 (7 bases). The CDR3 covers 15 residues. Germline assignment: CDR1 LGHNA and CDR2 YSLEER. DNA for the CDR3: TGCGCCAGCAGCCAACAAGGGGGGGCACACAACGAGCAGTTCTTC. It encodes CASSQQGGAHNEQFF.

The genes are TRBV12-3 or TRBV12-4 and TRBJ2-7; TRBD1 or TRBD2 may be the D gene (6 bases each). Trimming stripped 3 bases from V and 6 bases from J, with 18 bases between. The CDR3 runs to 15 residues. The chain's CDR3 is CASSFGGAGRREQYF. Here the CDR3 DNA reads TGTGCCAGCAGTTTTGGGGGCGCGGGAAGGCGCGAGCAGTACTTC.

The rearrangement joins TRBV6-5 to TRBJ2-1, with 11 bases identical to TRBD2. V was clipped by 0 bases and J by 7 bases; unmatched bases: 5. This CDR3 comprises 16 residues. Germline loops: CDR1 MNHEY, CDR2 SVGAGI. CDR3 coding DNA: TGTGCCAGCAGTTACTCATCGGCTAGCGGGGGGAATGAGCAGTTCTTC. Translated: CASSYSSASGGNEQFF.

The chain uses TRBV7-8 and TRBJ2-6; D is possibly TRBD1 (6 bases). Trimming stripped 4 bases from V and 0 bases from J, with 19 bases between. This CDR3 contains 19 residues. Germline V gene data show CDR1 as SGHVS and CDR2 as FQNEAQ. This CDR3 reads CASSSNRNRDLSGANVLTF. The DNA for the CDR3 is TGTGCCAGCAGCTCCAATCGGAACAGGGACCTCTCTGGGGCCAACGTCCTGACTTTC.